These T cell receptor beta chains were read from a single sample in a study of vaccination effects on CD4 cells after COVID-19. The protocol was immunoSEQ multiplex PCR, while the TCRdb copy is restricted to in-frame clones and leaves out a portion. The sample lists tens of thousands of clones; 60% to 75% were seen once. Their antigens remain unidentified. The sequencing used CD4+ T cells from PBMCs cultured with HCoV-229E spike peptides, collected after COVID-19 vaccination. The receptor source for this set is a human donor who received a COVID-19 vaccine. CDR3s leave out the opening cysteine and the closing phenylalanine or tryptophan. The order of the fields is D gene, clone size, J gene, V gene, CDR3 protein. A D gene is named only where the DNA matches it firmly. The listing skips clone size in some rows; elsewhere it reads once, few, many or a size class.

.	.	TRBJ1-1	TRBV12-3/TRBV12-4	ASIGWGSEAF
.	.	TRBJ1-2	TRBV9	ASSVTQVNYGYT
TRBD1	once	TRBJ1-1	TRBV30	AWSAGQGFEAF
.	.	TRBJ2-2	TRBV6-5	ASSYEMIGGELF
TRBD1	.	TRBJ1-4	TRBV28	ASSSRDRGNEKLF
TRBD1	.	TRBJ1-2	TRBV6-5	ASSYSWTGGYGYT
TRBD2	few	TRBJ2-1	TRBV5-5	ASSSGLAGAEEQF
TRBD1	.	TRBJ1-4	TRBV7-9	ASSSGLSGQGEKLF
.	.	TRBJ2-2	TRBV6-5	ATRKGKVTGELF
.	.	TRBJ2-1	TRBV7-9	ASSLEGPCSYNEQF
TRBD2	.	TRBJ2-3	TRBV15	ATSRDRGGPSTDTQY
TRBD2	few	TRBJ2-2	TRBV6-1	ASSERRLAGGYTGELF
TRBD1	.	TRBJ1-5	TRBV7-2	ASSPQTGSNQPQH
.	.	TRBJ1-4	TRBV5-4	ASSFGAGDEKLF
.	few	TRBJ1-1	TRBV7-2	ASSFETRGAMNTEAF
TRBD1	once	TRBJ2-5	TRBV24-1	ATSDPRQGARETQY
TRBD1	.	TRBJ2-3	TRBV9	ASSVDTGGGTDTQY
TRBD1	.	TRBJ1-2	TRBV5-5	ASSPDRNYGYT
.	.	TRBJ2-2	TRBV25-1	ASSEHTGWDTGELF
.	.	TRBJ1-5	TRBV2	ASSGGAPSGPQH
TRBD1	.	TRBJ1-6	TRBV10-1	ARRTGGFPSPLH
.	few	TRBJ2-2	TRBV11-2	ASSPGLDGELF
.	.	TRBJ1-5	TRBV24-1	ATSDLHGTVVFSNQPQH
.	.	TRBJ1-3	TRBV5-6	ASSLEVRGPLSGNTIY
.	.	TRBJ1-6	TRBV15	ATGANYNSPLH
.	.	TRBJ2-1	TRBV3-1/TRBV3-2	ASSQVGNEQF
TRBD1	.	TRBJ2-4	TRBV24-1	ATSDLEGAIQY
TRBD2	few	TRBJ2-5	TRBV5-1	ASSFVAGEETQY
.	.	TRBJ2-5	TRBV5-1	ASSLETGQETQY
TRBD2	few	TRBJ2-1	TRBV5-1	ASSLEGASGVLNEQF
.	.	TRBJ1-5	TRBV5-6	ASSLRRSGNQPQH
.	.	TRBJ2-5	TRBV7-2	ASSLGGSETQY
.	once	TRBJ1-4	TRBV3-1/TRBV3-2	ASSQDVTGEKLF
TRBD1	few	TRBJ1-1	TRBV28	ASRPIDRVNTEAF
.	.	TRBJ1-2	TRBV4-3	ASSLWANYGYT